Following are 30 T cell receptor beta chains from one sample sequenced in a study of blood T cell repertoires in COVID-19. Clones were sequenced by immunoSEQ multiplex PCR, and TCRdb holds only the in-frame ones, with some missing. The sample lists about 360,000 clones; about 87% were seen once. Source material: peripheral blood. Receptor source: a human donor in a cohort sampled during active COVID-19.

The chain carries TRBV11-2 and TRBJ2-1; D remains ambiguous. The germline V gene has CDR1 SGHAT and CDR2 FQNNGV. This CDR3 spans 14 amino acids. V was shortened by 5 bases and J by 7 bases, with 15 bases between the two germline ends. The CDR3 region is CASSATRAWNEQFF. In DNA, the CDR3 is TGTGCCAGCAGCGCGACGAGAGCGTGGAATGAGCAGTTCTTC.

This chain uses TRBV18 with TRBJ1-2; TRBD1 matches at 8 bases. Germline V CDR1 and CDR2: KGHSH, LQKENI. This CDR3 has 15 residues. J lost 7 bases, V lost 3 bases, and 10 bases had no gene match. For the CDR3, the DNA is TGTGCCAGCTCACCGAAAGGACAGGGATTGCGTGGCTACACCTTC. The encoded protein is CASSPKGQGLRGYTF.

This clone was detected once. The DNA for the CDR3 is TGCGCCAGCAGCCGTGACACAGGGAGCTCTGGGGCCAACGTCCTGACTTTC. It codes for CASSRDTGSSGANVLTF. This chain joins TRBV4-1 and TRBJ2-6; the D gene is possibly TRBD1 (6 bases). This CDR3 is built from 17 residues. Trimming pared 4 bases from V and 0 bases from J, leaving 13 bases between. Germline assignment: CDR1 MGHRA and CDR2 YSYEKL.

The rearrangement uses TRBV19 and TRBJ2-3; possible D gene TRBD2, 7 bases. The CDR3 length is 16 residues. Germline CDR1 LNHDA, CDR2 SQIVND (reference sequence). V lost 6 bases to trimming and J lost 4 bases, with 20 bases between them. The CDR3 region is CASSDARGAGADTQYF. The CDR3 DNA is TGTGCCAGTAGCGACGCTCGGGGGGCCGGGGCAGATACGCAGTATTTT.

The chain couples TRBV7-8 to TRBJ2-4, with a possible D match to TRBD1 (5 bases). The CDR3 is 15 residues long. V lost 5 bases to trimming and J lost 10 bases, with 21 bases between them. In germline, CDR1 is SGHVS, CDR2 FQNEAQ. The CDR3 sequence: CASSPFPQQETIQYF. CDR3 coding DNA: TGTGCCAGCAGCCCCTTCCCCCAACAGGAAACGATTCAGTACTTC.

V gene TRBV25-1 combines with J gene TRBJ1-2; tentative D call: TRBD1 (6 bases). Germline V gene lookup returns CDR1 MGHDK and CDR2 SYGVNS. Between the trimmed V and J ends, which lost 7 bases and 4 bases, there was a span of 13 bases. This CDR3 spans 13 amino acids. This chain's CDR3 is CASIPGHLYGYTF. The DNA of the CDR3 is TGTGCCAGCATACCGGGACACCTCTATGGCTACACCTTC.

The CDR3 nucleotides are TGTGCCAGCAGCTCCACACCGAACACTGAAGCTTTCTTT. It yields the protein CASSSTPNTEAFF. This chain links TRBV7-2 with TRBJ1-1; D uncertain. Per germline, CDR1 SGHTA and CDR2 FQGNSA. This CDR3 has 13 residues. The V end was cut by 4 bases, the J end by 1 base, with 7 bases between.

The V call is TRBV30, the J call TRBJ1-2; 7 bases are shared with TRBD1. CDR3 length: 14 residues. Germline V CDR1 and CDR2: GTSNPN, SVGIG (reference sequence). V dropped 3 bases and J dropped 8; count of bases not matched to a gene: 12. The CDR3 DNA is TGTGCCTGGAGCGGGGGACAGATCGGGTACGGCTACACCTTC. Its translation: CAWSGGQIGYGYTF.

This clone was recorded only once. This sequence joins TRBV6-2 or TRBV6-3 and TRBJ2-3; a possible D gene is TRBD1 (5 bases). Germline V gene sequence: CDR1 MNHEY, CDR2 SVGEGT. Between the trimmed V and J ends, which lost 4 bases and 3 bases, there was a span of 11 bases. The CDR3 extends over 14 amino acids. The CDR3 region has the DNA TGTGCCAGCAGTTGGGGCTCCTCGACAGATACGCAGTATTTT. Residues: CASSWGSSTDTQYF.

This clone was picked up a small number of times. This chain joins TRBV27 and TRBJ1-1, with TRBD1 as a possible D gene (5 bases). Trimming took 7 bases from V and 1 from J, leaving 10 bases between them. CDR1 MNHEY and CDR2 SMNVEV come from the germline V gene (reference sequence). CDR3 length equals 13 residues. The CDR3 loop is CASKLTGNTEAFF. As DNA, the CDR3 is TGTGCCAGCAAACTAACAGGGAACACTGAAGCTTTCTTT.

The gene calls are TRBV7-3 and TRBJ2-1; 7 positions agree with TRBD1. The CDR3 has 14 amino acids. In germline, CDR1 is SGHTA, CDR2 FQGTGA. The V and J ends lost 6 bases and 3 bases, in that order; junction bases with no gene match: 5. CDR3 DNA sequence: TGTGCCAGCAGTTCCGGGACAGACTACAATGAGCAGTTCTTC. It encodes CASSSGTDYNEQFF. Full variable domain (remainder filled in from reference TRBV7-3 and TRBJ2-1): GAGVSQTPSNKVTEKGKYVELRCDPISGHTALYWYRQSLGQGPEFLIYFQGTGAADDSGLPNDRFFAVRPEGSVSTLKIQRTERGDSAVYLCASSSGTDYNEQFFGPGTRLTVL.

The chain has TRBV5-5 and TRBJ2-7; TRBD2 aligns across 13 bases. CDR3 size: 17 residues. Germline CDR1 and CDR2: SGHKS and YYEKEE (reference sequence). Trimming at V came to 3 bases and at J to 2 bases, leaving 8 bases not matched to a gene. The CDR3 DNA reads TGTGCCAGCAGCTCGGGACTAGCGGGGACCCAGACCTACGAGCAGTACTTC. Translation: CASSSGLAGTQTYEQYF.

J is TRBJ1-5 and V is TRBV7-6; 7 bases match TRBD1. The CDR3 is 16 residues long. The V gene's germline CDR1 is SGHVS and CDR2 FNYEAQ. Trimming took 2 bases from V and 4 from J; bases not matched to a gene: 8. The CDR3 DNA follows: TGTGCCAGCAGCTTAAATGGTGGGACAGAGAATCAGCCCCAGCATTTT. Translating gives CASSLNGGTENQPQHF.

The chain is built from TRBV5-1 and TRBJ1-2; possibly TRBD1 for D (6 bases). The CDR3 has 15 amino acids. Germline V gene data show CDR1 as SGHRS and CDR2 as YFSETQ. The V gene lost 0 bases and the J gene lost 6 bases, with 15 bases spanning the gap. This CDR3 is CASSLVRGARDGYTF. CDR3 DNA sequence: TGCGCCAGCAGCTTGGTTCGGGGGGCGCGGGATGGCTACACCTTC.

The V gene is TRBV5-1, the J gene TRBJ2-3; maybe TRBD2 (6 bases). V lost 3 bases, J lost 1 base, and 9 bases lay in between. The CDR3 has 14 amino acids. CDR1 is SGHRS and CDR2 is YFSETQ in the germline V gene. The CDR3 protein is CASSWGVGTDTQYF. CDR3 sequence (DNA): TGCGCCAGCAGCTGGGGGGTGGGCACAGATACGCAGTATTTT.

The chain carries TRBV6-4 and TRBJ2-5, with TRBD1 matching 10 bases. Germline loops: CDR1 MRHNA, CDR2 SNTAGT. V gave up 6 bases and J gave up 6 bases; unmatched junction bases: 4. CDR3 length equals 13 residues. In DNA, the CDR3 is TGTGCCAGCAGGACAGGGGGCTTGAAGACCCAGTACTTC. This codes for CASRTGGLKTQYF.

This clone was found a few times. The chain employs TRBV19 and TRBJ1-6; possible D gene TRBD1, 5 bases. Trimming took 5 bases from V and 5 from J, leaving 13 bases between them. The CDR3 spans 15 residues. CDR1 is LNHDA, CDR2 SQIVND, per germline (reference sequence). CDR3: CASSSQGFDNSPLHF. CDR3 coding DNA: TGTGCCAGTAGTTCGCAGGGATTCGATAATTCACCCCTCCACTTT.

This clone was counted a few times. The chain has TRBV10-3 and TRBJ2-1; 7 bases line up with TRBD1. The CDR3 runs to 15 residues. The V gene end was trimmed by 3 bases and the J gene end by 0 bases; junction bases not matched to a gene: 2. CDR1 and CDR2 from the germline V gene are ENHRY and SYGVKD. The CDR3 DNA sequence: TGTGCCATCAGTGACGGGACAGACTCCTACAATGAGCAGTTCTTC. It encodes CAISDGTDSYNEQFF.

CDR3 in amino acids: CASSELRDRAFSYEQYF. CDR3 nucleotide sequence: TGTGCCAGCAGTGAACTCCGTGACAGGGCTTTCTCCTACGAGCAGTACTTC. The rearrangement joins TRBV6-1 to TRBJ2-7, with TRBD1 identical over 7 bases. Trimming cost V 2 bases and J 0 bases; bases outside gene matches: 10. The CDR3 loop spans 17 amino acids. Germline V gene sequence: CDR1 MNHNS, CDR2 SASEGT.

The chain joins TRBV7-9 to TRBJ2-7, with a weak D call TRBD2 (7 bases). The V end was cut by 2 bases, the J end by 6 bases, with 20 bases between. The CDR3 totals 16 residues. The V gene's germline CDR1 is SEHNR and CDR2 FQNEAQ (reference sequence). CDR3 nucleotide sequence: TGTGCCAGCAGCTTACCCCCCGGAGGGGGGGACTTCGAGCAGTACTTC. Translating gives CASSLPPGGGDFEQYF.

This chain's CDR3 is CASSLGVDTQYF. The DNA of the CDR3 is TGCGCCAGCAGCTTGGGAGTAGATACGCAGTATTTT. This chain connects TRBV5-1 to TRBJ2-3; no firm D call. The CDR3 spans 12 residues. V shed 0 bases and J shed 5 bases, with 4 bases lying between them. The germline CDR1 and CDR2 sequences are SGHRS and YFSETQ.

V and J are TRBV30 and TRBJ1-2, with D possibly matching TRBD1 (6 bases). This CDR3 contains 12 residues. Deletions cut 5 bases from V and 1 base from J, with 8 bases between. CDR1 and CDR2 from the germline V gene are GTSNPN and SVGIG (reference sequence). CDR3 region: CAWGRGNYGYTF. The CDR3 region has the DNA TGTGCCTGGGGCAGGGGTAACTATGGCTACACCTTC.

This chain uses TRBV19 with TRBJ2-7; 9 bases are a match to TRBD2. Germline V CDR1 and CDR2: LNHDA, SQIVND (reference sequence). This CDR3 has 14 residues. J was trimmed by 2 bases and V by 4 bases; bases with no gene match: 3. Here the CDR3 reads CASSKIAGAYEQYF. CDR3 sequence (DNA): TGTGCCAGTAGTAAGATAGCGGGAGCCTACGAGCAGTACTTC.

The V call is TRBV29-1, the J call TRBJ2-7; a possible D gene is TRBD1 (6 bases). The V and J ends lost 5 bases and 6 bases respectively, with 14 bases between them. CDR1 SQVTM and CDR2 ANQGSEA come from the germline V gene. The CDR3 has 12 residues. The CDR3 reads CSVYDRTGEQYF. CDR3 coding DNA: TGCAGCGTTTACGACAGGACTGGCGAGCAGTACTTC.

The chain links TRBV6-1 to TRBJ1-1, with D perhaps matching TRBD1 (6 bases). The CDR3 covers 14 residues. Germline CDR1 and CDR2: MNHNS and SASEGT. With 3 bases removed from V and 3 bases from J, the gap between germline ends came to 11 bases. This CDR3 is CASSDREGDTEAFF. CDR3 coding DNA: TGTGCCAGCAGTGACCGGGAGGGGGACACTGAAGCTTTCTTT.

The chain couples TRBV9 to TRBJ2-3; the D is unclear. Germline CDR1 reads SGDLS; CDR2 reads YYNGEE. V was cut by 0 bases and J by 6 bases, with 11 bases left in between. The CDR3 runs to 14 residues. The CDR3 DNA reads as TGTGCCAGCAGCGTAGCGTTCCTCTCGGATACGCAGTATTTT. It yields the protein CASSVAFLSDTQYF. Looking up the rest from reference TRBV9 and TRBJ2-3 gives the full variable domain: DSGVTQTPKHLITATGQRVTLRCSPRSGDLSVYWYQQSLDQGLQFLIQYYNGEERAKGNILERFSAQQFPDLHSELNLSSLELGDSALYFCASSVAFLSDTQYFGPGTRLTVL.

In regard to this clone: Other DNA sequences from this sample encode an identical CDR3 as well. The chain recombines TRBV28 with TRBJ1-5; weak D call: TRBD1 (5 bases). Germline V gives CDR1 MDHEN, CDR2 SYDVKM. This CDR3 is built from 14 residues. With 2 bases removed from V and 5 bases from J, the gap between germline ends came to 10 bases. CDR3 amino acids: CASSLGQDHQPQHF. The CDR3 DNA sequence: TGTGCCAGCAGTTTAGGACAAGATCATCAGCCCCAGCATTTT.

The V gene is TRBV6-2 or TRBV6-3, the J gene TRBJ1-6; TRBD1 is a possible D gene (6 bases). Per germline, CDR1 MNHEY and CDR2 SVGEGT. V was trimmed by 0 bases and J by 8 bases, leaving 8 bases between them. The CDR3 length is 14 residues. The CDR3 is CASSYSGGDSPLHF. Written as DNA, the CDR3 is TGTGCCAGCAGTTACTCAGGGGGGGATTCACCCCTCCACTTT.

The chain has TRBV5-1 and TRBJ1-1, with 9 bases aligning to TRBD1. Germline assignment: CDR1 SGHRS and CDR2 YFSETQ. V lost 0 bases, J lost 0 bases, and 3 bases stayed unmatched. The CDR3 consists of 16 residues. In DNA, the CDR3 is TGCGCCAGCAGCTTGGAGGGACAGGGTATGAACACTGAAGCTTTCTTT. Its protein product is CASSLEGQGMNTEAFF.

CDR3 amino acids: CASTLLRDTDTQYF. CDR3 bases: TGTGCCAGCACCCTCCTCCGGGACACAGATACGCAGTATTTT. The chain employs TRBV2 and TRBJ2-3, with a possible D match to TRBD2 (5 bases). Trimming removed 7 bases at V and 2 bases at J, with 13 bases between. The CDR3 sequence is 14 residues long. CDR1 is SNHLY and CDR2 is FYNNEI in the germline V gene. The full variable domain, in which reference TRBV2 and TRBJ2-3 provide the parts outside the CDR3, is EPEVTQTPSHQVTQMGQEVILRCVPISNHLYFYWYRQILGQKVEFLVSFYNNEISEKSEIFDDQFSVERPDGSNFTLKIRSTKLEDSAMYFCASTLLRDTDTQYFGPGTRLTVL.